The source of this T cell receptor (beta chain) is a study of somatic mutations in cytotoxic T cells in rheumatoid arthritis (dated 2017 in TCRdb). Regarding the study in general: Sorted V beta1+ cells also underwent TCRB sequencing, and some V beta antibody-stained T-cell populations were flow-sorted at nearly 100% purity on a FACSAria II or Sony SH800. The study asked whether expanded CD8+ T-cell clones in newly diagnosed, untreated rheumatoid arthritis carry somatic mutations, and used TCRB deep sequencing to characterize clonality. TCRB deep sequencing covered 65 to 80 patients with rheumatoid arthritis along with 20 healthy controls. Patients and controls did not essentially differ in median age, which was nearly identical between the groups. Summary of the overall study and its limitations: Rheumatoid arthritis patients and age-matched healthy controls did not significantly differ in CD8+ T-cell clonality. Healthy controls showed no age-related increase in CD8+ clonality, whereas patients did (Spearman r=0.49). No adjustment for multiple comparisons was made for the slight TRBV07 underrepresentation in patients. The expanded CD8+ clones had unknown antigen targets, and not appearing in virus-specific databases did not rule out that they were virus-specific. Several identical CD8+ TCRB sequences were found in both blood and synovial fluid, and in about an eighth of the roughly 60 patients the largest CD8+ clone exceeded 20% of CD8+ cells.

Genomic DNA underwent TCRB CDR3 sequencing using the immunoSEQ assay. In the authors' own workflow: The analyses included only productive TCRB rearrangements. A clone was defined by a unique TCRB CDR3 sequence, and clonality was computed as a productive clonality index based on Shannon entropy. Repertoire overlap for a pair of samples was computed from each clone's template counts relative to total templates per sample. V-gene usage measured by flow cytometry correlated with TCRB sequencing V-gene usage, with a Spearman r of about 0.61. Drawn from immuneACCESS, this table holds only the in-frame rearrangements with V and J called that TCRdb kept. Clones are partly lost; checked studies trace under half to an unresolved V gene and leave the rest unexplained. For V, J and clone size, that table is used; D and trimming come from the DNA. The sample yields 12,000 or so clones; approximately 80% were counted once. The ten most abundant clones make up roughly 13% of the sample.

As regards this clone: Its antigen target is currently unknown. Within one base of it there is no much larger clone, and no base qualities were kept.

There are 15 amino acids in the CDR3, from cysteine to phenylalanine inclusive. The kept DNA is CDR3 alone, 45 bases in frame from the first base. The germline V end is reduced by 3 bases and the J end by 5 bases; junction bases left unmatched: 7. As encoded in the germline V gene (reference sequence), CDR1 is SEHNR while CDR2 is FQNEAQ. Healthy controls were 20 blood donors whose buffy coats were used, with a median age of about 56 years (range about 20-70) and 45% to 60% female. Positive magnetic bead selection on an AutoMACS was used to isolate CD4+ and CD8+ cells, with flow cytometry used to check purity. Isolation of peripheral blood mononuclear cells was done through Ficoll-Paque PLUS density gradient separation. DNA from CD4-enriched, CD8-enriched or PBMC samples was extracted using Nucleospin Tissue or Tissue XS kits and then quantified on a Qubit 2.0 fluorometer.

The rearranged chain carries TRBV7-9 and TRBJ2-1, with 7 central nucleotides matching TRBD1. The TCR was taken from a man aged 50 or older in good health. Material: CD8+ T cells sorted from blood. The DNA is TGTGCCAGCAGCTTTCTGACAGGGACGAACAATGAGCAGTTCTTC. Its translation is CASSFLTGTNNEQFF.